Below are 13 T cell receptor beta chains sequenced from a single sample in a study of human CD4 T cells and Enterobacteriaceae. All CD4+ cells other than CD45RA+CCR7+CD95- naive cells were sorted as memory, over 95% pure. The data were produced by immunoSEQ multiplex PCR, yet TCRdb's version contains in-frame clones alone and is incomplete. The profile shows just under 30,000 clones, almost 85% of them singletons. The sequenced sample was memory CD4+ T cells from blood. These receptors all stem from a human donor in good health.

This clone is a singleton in its sample. J is TRBJ2-1 and V is TRBV7-2; the match to TRBD1 covers 9 bases. The CDR3 loop spans 14 amino acids. Per germline, CDR1 SGHTA and CDR2 FQGNSA. The J segment lost 12 bases and the V segment lost 5 bases, leaving 11 bases of the junction unmatched. DNA of the CDR3: TGTGCCAGCAGCCCAGCTGGACAGGGGCACGGGCAGTTCTTC. Translated: CASSPAGQGHGQFF.

The chain links TRBV6-1 to TRBJ1-6; D is uncertain. CDR1 is MNHNS and CDR2 is SASEGT in the germline V gene. The CDR3 has 13 residues. Trimming took 1 base from V and 7 from J, leaving 5 bases between them. Written as DNA, the CDR3 is TGTGCCAGCAGTGAAGTTTGGAATTCACCCCTCCACTTT. Its protein product is CASSEVWNSPLHF.

J is TRBJ1-4 and V is TRBV5-1; D gene uncertain. CDR3 size: 15 residues. Germline V gene sequence: CDR1 SGHRS, CDR2 YFSETQ. V shed 0 bases and J shed 7 bases, with 13 bases lying between them. The CDR3 spells CASSLGLQNLEKLFF. The CDR3, as DNA: TGCGCCAGCAGCTTGGGCCTCCAGAATCTTGAAAAACTGTTTTTT.

The CDR3, as DNA: TGTGCCAGCAGTTACTCCCCCCGAACTGAAGCTTTCTTT. Translated: CASSYSPRTEAFF. The chain couples TRBV6-5 to TRBJ1-1, with D hard to call. The CDR3 has 13 amino acids. The V and J ends lost 0 bases and 5 bases respectively, with 7 bases between them. Germline CDR1 reads MNHEY; CDR2 reads SVGAGI.

This clone has a handful of counts. The rearrangement links TRBV10-1 to TRBJ1-5; D gene uncertain. The length of the CDR3 is 13 residues. Germline CDR1 and CDR2: WNHNN and SYGVQD (reference sequence). Trimming took 2 bases from V and 5 from J, leaving 7 bases between them. DNA for the CDR3: TGCGCCAGCAGTGAGAACACTGATCAGCCCCAGCATTTT. Its protein product is CASSENTDQPQHF.

The rearrangement uses TRBV7-6 and TRBJ1-2; D is unresolved. This CDR3 comprises 12 residues. Germline CDR1 SGHVS, CDR2 FNYEAQ. V dropped 5 bases and J dropped 8 bases, with 12 bases sitting between them. The DNA of the CDR3 is TGTGCCAGCAGCCAGTGGACGAAAGGCTACACCTTC. Its protein is CASSQWTKGYTF.

The chain recombines TRBV28 with TRBJ1-2; TRBD1 aligns across 10 bases. V was clipped by 7 bases and J by 2 bases; unmatched bases: 4. Germline values: CDR1 MDHEN, CDR2 SYDVKM. This CDR3 is built from 14 residues. CDR3 in DNA: TGTGCCAGCACCCCGGGACAGGGGAACTATGGCTACACCTTC. It is translated as CASTPGQGNYGYTF.

V is TRBV6-5 and J is TRBJ2-7; 10 nucleotides line up with TRBD1. The CDR3 totals 15 residues. J was trimmed by 3 bases and V by 2 bases; bases with no gene match: 4. Germline CDR1 is MNHEY and CDR2 is SVGAGI. CDR3: CASSYARDRGYEQYF. The CDR3 coding sequence is TGTGCCAGCAGTTACGCTCGGGACAGGGGCTACGAGCAGTACTTC.

The rearrangement links TRBV2 to TRBJ1-2; TRBD1 is a possible D gene (5 bases). Germline V lookup: CDR1 SNHLY, CDR2 FYNNEI. The CDR3 runs to 14 residues. Deletions cut 7 bases from V and 6 bases from J, with 18 bases between. CDR3 coding DNA: TGTGCCAGCACTCTTATCCAGGGTAGGGATGGCTACACCTTC. Translating it yields CASTLIQGRDGYTF.

The chain has TRBV7-2 and TRBJ1-1; D remains ambiguous. The CDR3 runs to 13 residues. The germline V and J ends were trimmed by 1 base and 6 bases, with 9 bases remaining between them. The germline gives CDR1 SGHTA, CDR2 FQGNSA. This chain's CDR3 is CASSLGTAPEAFF. The CDR3 DNA reads TGTGCCAGCAGCTTAGGAACGGCTCCTGAAGCTTTCTTT.

V is TRBV18 and J is TRBJ2-7; D not certain. The length of the CDR3 is 13 residues. Trimming removed 3 bases from V and 12 bases from J, with 18 bases in between. Germline-derived CDR1 and CDR2 are KGHSH and LQKENI. The chain's CDR3 is CASSPRREAEGYF. The CDR3 bases are TGTGCCAGCTCACCCCGGAGAGAGGCCGAAGGGTACTTC.

The chain is built from TRBV27 and TRBJ1-1; D ambiguous. Germline V gene data show CDR1 as MNHEY and CDR2 as SMNVEV (reference sequence). This CDR3 region has 15 residues. Trimming cost V 3 bases and J 4 bases, with 15 bases left between them. For the CDR3, the DNA is TGTGCCAGCAGTTTTTCTCTGGGTGGAGGCACTGAAGCTTTCTTT. Residues: CASSFSLGGGTEAFF.

The rearrangement links TRBV27 to TRBJ2-7; 8 bases are a match to TRBD2. The germline gives CDR1 MNHEY, CDR2 SMNVEV (reference sequence). V dropped 6 bases and J dropped 3; count of bases not matched to a gene: 13. The CDR3 sequence is 16 residues long. The CDR3 bases are TGTGCCAGCAGCTATCTAACCGGGACTAGTATCTACGAGCAGTACTTC. It codes for CASSYLTGTSIYEQYF.